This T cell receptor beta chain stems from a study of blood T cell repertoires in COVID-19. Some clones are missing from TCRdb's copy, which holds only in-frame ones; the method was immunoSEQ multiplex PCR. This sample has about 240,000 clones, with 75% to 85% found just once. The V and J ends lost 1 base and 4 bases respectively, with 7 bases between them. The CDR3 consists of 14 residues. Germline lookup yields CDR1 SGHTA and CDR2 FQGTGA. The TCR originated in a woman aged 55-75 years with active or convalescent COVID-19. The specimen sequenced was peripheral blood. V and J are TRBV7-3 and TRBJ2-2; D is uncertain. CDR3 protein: CASSLIPGTGELFF. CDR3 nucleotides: TGTGCCAGCAGCTTAATACCAGGCACCGGGGAGCTGTTTTTT.